Described below is a single T cell receptor beta chain sequence and its context. The antigen remains unidentified. This sample is part of a study of CD8 T cells in Susac syndrome. Study as a whole: Sequenced Susac syndrome patients included five or six with active disease and eight who were in remission. Findings of the study overall: No clonal expansion appeared among CD4+ T cells in Susac patients.

V lost 2 bases, J lost 1 base, and 11 bases lay in between. CDR1 and CDR2 (germline): SGHTA, FQGTGA. The CDR3 spans 15 residues. Definite or probable Susac syndrome was diagnosed using recently defined diagnostic criteria. The RNA input was about 0.45 to 1 ug, and it was reverse transcribed with random hexamers. With immunoSEQ multiplex PCR, TCR beta CDR3 was amplified across 54 Vbeta and 13 Jbeta. TCRdb independently ran MiXCR on the immunoSEQ multiplex PCR reads; one entry per CDR3 protein. Of under 200,000 distinct CDR3 sequences in the sample, around nine tenths were seen once. This receptor was identified in a human donor with Susac syndrome. The sequencing input was CD4+ T cells from PBMCs. V gene TRBV7-3 combines with J gene TRBJ2-5; TRBD1 is a possible D gene (6 bases). CDR3 in amino acids: CASSLQGSGQETQYF. The CDR3 DNA sequence: TGTGCCAGCAGCTTACAGGGGTCGGGCCAAGAGACCCAGTACTTC.